Sequencing of this TCR beta chain was carried out in a study of T cell responses to AZD1222 COVID-19 vaccine. Findings and limits, study-wide: At baseline, seropositivity was found in only five or six AZD1222 recipients. Spike-specific TCR depth and breadth grew after two AZD1222 doses. Sampled repertoires all dated from after the peak T cell response. A reported finding is that nearly half of spike-specific TCRs target unmutated variant regions.

As regards this clone: The target antigen is unknown. Other DNA sequences within the sample encode an identical CDR3.

Sequencing was performed with immunoSEQ multiplex PCR; in TCRdb, only in-frame clones are kept and a portion is missing. The table has over 95,000 clones, around 87% seen once. V lost 1 base to trimming and J lost 4 bases, with 4 bases between them. The CDR3 sequence is 11 residues long. Germline CDR1 reads DFQATT; CDR2 reads SNEGSKA (reference sequence). This specimen consisted of peripheral blood, obtained on day 0 of AZD1222 vaccination. The sequence derives from an adult in good health. The rearrangement links TRBV20-1 to TRBJ1-1, with unresolved D. CDR3 nucleotides: TGCAGTGCTAGAGGTGGCACTGAAGCTTTCTTT. As protein: CSARGGTEAFF.